This T cell receptor beta chain was sequenced for a study of post-analysis software for immune sequencing data. Across the study: The courses of disease that were included comprised relapsing-remitting, secondary progressive and progressive-relapsing multiple sclerosis. Study-wide results and caveats: TRBV5-6, TRBV5-1 and TRBV20-1 were among several TRBV segments more frequent in patients than controls.

This clonotype was picked up a small number of times. Its antigen is unknown. Unique molecular identifiers tagged the TCR beta cDNA libraries. One entry per CDR3 protein, called by TCRdb with MiXCR from the PCR reads. The sample holds about 460,000 distinct CDR3 sequences, less than 45% seen once. The CDR3 is made up of 16 amino acids. Germline V CDR1 and CDR2: MGHRA, YSYEKL. Trimming pared 3 bases from V and 0 bases from J, leaving 15 bases between. The gene calls are TRBV4-1 and TRBJ2-7; D perhaps matches TRBD1 (5 bases). The sequence was collected from a girl aged 10 to 17 with multiple sclerosis. The sample was blood. Written as DNA, the CDR3 is TGCGCCAGCAGCCAGCCCCAGGGATCCCGCTCCTACGAGCAGTACTTC. The encoded protein is CASSQPQGSRSYEQYF.